One T cell receptor beta chain is described in this entry. What it recognizes is unknown. Generated by immunoSEQ multiplex PCR, the TCRdb table keeps only in-frame clones and is missing some. This table holds under 25,000 clones, approximately 71% found once. The data were taken from a study of tumor-infiltrating lymphocytes in localized non-small cell lung cancer. About the research overall: Patients included smokers and never-smokers with various histologies, some sampled after neoadjuvant chemotherapy. Each patient gave resected tumor and non-adjacent uninvolved lung tissue. Study results and limitations: Recurrence-free survival showed no association with tumor T-cell fraction. Different pieces of the same tissue went to different assays, confounding technical variation with intratumor heterogeneity.

Germline-derived CDR1 and CDR2 are ENHRY and SYGVKD. The CDR3 spans 15 residues. Trimming shortened V by 3 bases and J by 2 bases, and 13 bases separated the two germline ends. The sequenced sample consisted of lung tumor tissue. The rearrangement links TRBV10-3 to TRBJ2-5; no clear D. The receptor was derived from a human donor with non-small cell lung cancer. CDR3 sequence: CAISDTSDGQETQYF. For the CDR3, the DNA is TGTGCCATCAGTGACACATCTGATGGGCAAGAGACCCAGTACTTC.